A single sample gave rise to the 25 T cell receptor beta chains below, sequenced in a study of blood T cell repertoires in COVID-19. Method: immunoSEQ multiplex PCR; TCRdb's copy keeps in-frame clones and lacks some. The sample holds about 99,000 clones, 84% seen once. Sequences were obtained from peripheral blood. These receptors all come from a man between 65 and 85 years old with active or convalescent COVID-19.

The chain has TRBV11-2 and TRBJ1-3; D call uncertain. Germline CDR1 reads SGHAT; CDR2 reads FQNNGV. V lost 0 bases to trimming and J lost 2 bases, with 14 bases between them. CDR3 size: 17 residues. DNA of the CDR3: TGTGCCAGCAGCTTAGAGTCGGCGGGATACGCTGGAAACACCATATATTTT. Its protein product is CASSLESAGYAGNTIYF.

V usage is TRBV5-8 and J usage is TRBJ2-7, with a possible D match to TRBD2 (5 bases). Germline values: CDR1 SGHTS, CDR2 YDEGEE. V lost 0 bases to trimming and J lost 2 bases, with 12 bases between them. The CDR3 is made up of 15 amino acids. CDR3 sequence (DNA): TGTGCCAGCAGCTTGGGTCCCGGGGTGACCTACGAGCAGTACTTC. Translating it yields CASSLGPGVTYEQYF.

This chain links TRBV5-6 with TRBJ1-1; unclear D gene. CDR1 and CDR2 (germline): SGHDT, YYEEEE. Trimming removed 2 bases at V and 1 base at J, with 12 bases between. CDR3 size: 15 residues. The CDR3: CASSFWWRPNTEAFF. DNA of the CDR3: TGTGCCAGCAGCTTTTGGTGGCGGCCGAACACTGAAGCTTTCTTT.

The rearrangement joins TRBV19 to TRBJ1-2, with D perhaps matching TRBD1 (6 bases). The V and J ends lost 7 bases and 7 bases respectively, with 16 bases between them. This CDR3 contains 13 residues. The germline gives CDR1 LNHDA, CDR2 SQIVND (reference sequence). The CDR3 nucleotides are TGTGCCAGTACCCCCACAGGGAGTGGTGGCTACACCTTC. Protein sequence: CASTPTGSGGYTF.

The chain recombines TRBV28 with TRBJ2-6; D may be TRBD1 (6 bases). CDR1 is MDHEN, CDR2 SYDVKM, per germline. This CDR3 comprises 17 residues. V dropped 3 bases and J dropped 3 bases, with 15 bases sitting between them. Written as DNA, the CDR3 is TGTGCCAGCAGTTTCTCGCCAGGGGTAGGTGGGGCCAACGTCCTGACTTTC. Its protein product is CASSFSPGVGGANVLTF.

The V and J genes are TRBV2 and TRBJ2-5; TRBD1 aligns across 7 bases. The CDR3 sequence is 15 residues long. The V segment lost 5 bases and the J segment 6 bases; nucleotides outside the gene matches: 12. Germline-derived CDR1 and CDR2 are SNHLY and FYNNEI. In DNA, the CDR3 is TGTGCCAGCAGTACGACAGGGATGGAGGTAAAGACCCAGTACTTC. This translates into CASSTTGMEVKTQYF.

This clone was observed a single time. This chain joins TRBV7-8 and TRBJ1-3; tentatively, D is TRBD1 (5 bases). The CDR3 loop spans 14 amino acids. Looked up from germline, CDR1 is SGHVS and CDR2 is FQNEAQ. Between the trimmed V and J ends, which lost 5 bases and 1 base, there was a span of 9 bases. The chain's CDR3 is CASSATVSGNTIYF. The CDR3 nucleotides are TGTGCCAGCAGCGCGACAGTTTCTGGAAACACCATATATTTT. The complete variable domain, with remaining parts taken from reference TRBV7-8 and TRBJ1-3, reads GAGVSQSPRYKVAKRGQDVALRCDPISGHVSLFWYQQALGQGPEFLTYFQNEAQLDKSGLPSDRFFAERPEGSVSTLKIQRTQQEDSAVYLCASSATVSGNTIYFGEGSWLTVV.

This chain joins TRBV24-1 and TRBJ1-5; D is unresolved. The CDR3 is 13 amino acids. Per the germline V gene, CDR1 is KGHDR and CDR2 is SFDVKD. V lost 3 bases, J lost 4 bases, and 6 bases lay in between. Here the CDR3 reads CATSDGDNQPQHF. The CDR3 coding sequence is TGTGCCACCAGTGATGGAGATAATCAGCCCCAGCATTTT.

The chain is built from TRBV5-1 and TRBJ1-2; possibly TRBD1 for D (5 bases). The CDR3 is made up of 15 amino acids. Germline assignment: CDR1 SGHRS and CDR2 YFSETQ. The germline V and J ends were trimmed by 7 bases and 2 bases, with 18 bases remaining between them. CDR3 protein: CASYTETGSNYGYTF. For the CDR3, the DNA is TGCGCCAGCTATACGGAAACAGGATCCAACTATGGCTACACCTTC.

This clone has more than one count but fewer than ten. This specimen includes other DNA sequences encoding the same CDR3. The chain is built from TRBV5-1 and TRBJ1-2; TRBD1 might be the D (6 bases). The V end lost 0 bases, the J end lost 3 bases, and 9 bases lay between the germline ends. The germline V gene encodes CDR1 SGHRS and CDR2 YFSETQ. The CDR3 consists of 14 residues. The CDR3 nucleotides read TGCGCCAGCAGCTTGGGGGGACAATACTATGGCTACACCTTC. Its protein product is CASSLGGQYYGYTF.

CDR3 region: CASSRTGDSNQPQHF. The CDR3, as DNA: TGCGCCAGCAGCCGGACAGGTGATAGCAATCAGCCCCAGCATTTT. The chain recombines TRBV5-1 with TRBJ1-5, with 7 bases aligning to TRBD1. The germline V gene has CDR1 SGHRS and CDR2 YFSETQ. The CDR3 runs to 15 residues. J lost 0 bases, V lost 4 bases, and 4 bases had no gene match.

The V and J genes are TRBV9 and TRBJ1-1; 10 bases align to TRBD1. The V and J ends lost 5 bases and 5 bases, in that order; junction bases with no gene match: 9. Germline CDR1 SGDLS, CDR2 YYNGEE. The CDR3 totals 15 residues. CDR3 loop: CASSYTGQGLTEAFF. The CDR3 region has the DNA TGTGCCAGCAGTTATACGGGACAGGGGCTGACTGAAGCTTTCTTT.

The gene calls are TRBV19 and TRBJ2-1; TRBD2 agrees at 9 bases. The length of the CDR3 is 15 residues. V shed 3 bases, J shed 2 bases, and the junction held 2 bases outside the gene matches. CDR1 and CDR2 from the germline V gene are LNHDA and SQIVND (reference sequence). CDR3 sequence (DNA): TGTGCCAGTAGTATTCGCGGGGGGGCCTACAATGAGCAGTTCTTC. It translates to CASSIRGGAYNEQFF.

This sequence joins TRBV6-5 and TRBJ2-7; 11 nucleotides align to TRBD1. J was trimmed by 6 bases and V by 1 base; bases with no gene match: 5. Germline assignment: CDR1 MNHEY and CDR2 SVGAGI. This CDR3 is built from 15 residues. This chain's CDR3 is CASSYFTGTGGEQYF. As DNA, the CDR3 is TGTGCCAGCAGTTACTTTACCGGGACAGGGGGCGAGCAGTACTTC.

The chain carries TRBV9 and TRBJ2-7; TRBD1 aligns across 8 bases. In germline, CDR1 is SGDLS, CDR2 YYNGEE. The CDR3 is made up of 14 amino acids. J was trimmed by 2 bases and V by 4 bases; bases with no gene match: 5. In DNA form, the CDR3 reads TGTGCCAGCAGCTCAGGACAGGGCCCCTACGAGCAGTACTTC. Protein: CASSSGQGPYEQYF. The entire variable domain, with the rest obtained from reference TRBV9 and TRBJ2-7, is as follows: DSGVTQTPKHLITATGQRVTLRCSPRSGDLSVYWYQQSLDQGLQFLIQYYNGEERAKGNILERFSAQQFPDLHSELNLSSLELGDSALYFCASSSGQGPYEQYFGPGTRLTVT.

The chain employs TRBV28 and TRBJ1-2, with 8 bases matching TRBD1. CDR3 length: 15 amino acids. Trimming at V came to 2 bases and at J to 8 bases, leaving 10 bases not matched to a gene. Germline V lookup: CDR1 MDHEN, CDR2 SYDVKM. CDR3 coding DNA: TGTGCCAGCAGTTTAGTGTCCGGACAGGGAAGAGGCTACACCTTC. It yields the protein CASSLVSGQGRGYTF.

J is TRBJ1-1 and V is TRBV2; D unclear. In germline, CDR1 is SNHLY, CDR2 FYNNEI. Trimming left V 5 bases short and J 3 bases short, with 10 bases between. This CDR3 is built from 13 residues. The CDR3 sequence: CASSLREYTEAFF. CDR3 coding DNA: TGTGCCAGCAGTCTCCGCGAGTACACTGAAGCTTTCTTT.

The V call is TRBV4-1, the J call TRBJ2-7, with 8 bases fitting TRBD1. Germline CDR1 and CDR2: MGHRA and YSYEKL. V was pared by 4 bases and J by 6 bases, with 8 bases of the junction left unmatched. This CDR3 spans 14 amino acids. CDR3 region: CASSRAQGVFEQYF. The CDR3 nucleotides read TGCGCCAGCAGCCGGGCACAGGGGGTTTTCGAGCAGTACTTC.

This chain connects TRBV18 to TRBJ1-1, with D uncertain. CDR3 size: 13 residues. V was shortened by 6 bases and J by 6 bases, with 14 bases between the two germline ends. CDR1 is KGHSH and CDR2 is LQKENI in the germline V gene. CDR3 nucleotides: TGTGCCAGCTCCGGGTCCGCTAGGTCTGAAGCTTTCTTT. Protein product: CASSGSARSEAFF.

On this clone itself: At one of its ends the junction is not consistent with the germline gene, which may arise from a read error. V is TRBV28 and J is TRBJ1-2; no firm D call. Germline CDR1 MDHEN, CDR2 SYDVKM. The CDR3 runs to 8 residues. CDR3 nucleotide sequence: TGCCAAAACTATGGCTACACCTTC. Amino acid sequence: CQNYGYTF.

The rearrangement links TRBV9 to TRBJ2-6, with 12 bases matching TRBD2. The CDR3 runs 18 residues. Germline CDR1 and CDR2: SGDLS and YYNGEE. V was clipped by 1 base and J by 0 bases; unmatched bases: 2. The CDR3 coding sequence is TGTGCCAGCAGCGTAACTAGCGGGGGGAACTCTGGGGCCAACGTCCTGACTTTC. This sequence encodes CASSVTSGGNSGANVLTF.

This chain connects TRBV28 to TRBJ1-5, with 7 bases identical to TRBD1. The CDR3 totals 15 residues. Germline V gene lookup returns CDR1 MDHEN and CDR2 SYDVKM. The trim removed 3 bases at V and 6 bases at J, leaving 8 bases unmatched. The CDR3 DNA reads TGTGCCAGCAGTTTCCGACAGGGCGGCGTTCAGCCCCAGCATTTT. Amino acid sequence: CASSFRQGGVQPQHF.

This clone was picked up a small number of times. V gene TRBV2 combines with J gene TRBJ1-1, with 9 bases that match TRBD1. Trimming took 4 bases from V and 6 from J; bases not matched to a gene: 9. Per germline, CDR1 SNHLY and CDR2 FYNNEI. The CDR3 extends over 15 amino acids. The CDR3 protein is CASSVSRGQGSEAFF. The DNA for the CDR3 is TGTGCCAGCAGTGTATCCAGGGGACAGGGATCTGAAGCTTTCTTT. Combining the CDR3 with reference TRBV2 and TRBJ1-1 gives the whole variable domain EPEVTQTPSHQVTQMGQEVILRCVPISNHLYFYWYRQILGQKVEFLVSFYNNEISEKSEIFDDQFSVERPDGSNFTLKIRSTKLEDSAMYFCASSVSRGQGSEAFFGQGTRLTVV.

Here the CDR3 reads CASSRTVFNSPLHF. Written as DNA, the CDR3 is TGTGCCAGCAGTCGGACAGTTTTTAATTCACCCCTCCACTTT. V gene TRBV11-2 combines with J gene TRBJ1-6; weak D call: TRBD1 (6 bases). The CDR3 is made up of 14 amino acids. Between the trimmed V and J ends, which lost 6 bases and 6 bases, there was a span of 12 bases. The germline CDR1 and CDR2 sequences are SGHAT and FQNNGV.

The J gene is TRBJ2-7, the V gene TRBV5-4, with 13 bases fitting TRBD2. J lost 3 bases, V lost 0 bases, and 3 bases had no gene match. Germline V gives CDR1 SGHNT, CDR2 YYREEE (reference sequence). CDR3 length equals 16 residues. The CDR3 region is CASSLGGLAGDYEQYF. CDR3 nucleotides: TGTGCCAGCAGCTTGGGCGGACTAGCGGGGGACTACGAGCAGTACTTC.